The 21 T cell receptor beta chains listed next were all sequenced from one sample in a study of blood T cell repertoires in COVID-19. Profiled with immunoSEQ multiplex PCR; TCRdb holds only in-frame clones, not every one. The sample holds around 250,000 clones, approximately 85% seen once. Sequencing was carried out using peripheral blood. The receptors were sampled from a man at least 80 years old with acute or convalescent COVID-19.

This chain joins TRBV14 and TRBJ2-1; TRBD1 matches at 12 bases. This CDR3 comprises 13 residues. In germline, CDR1 is SGHDN, CDR2 FVKESK. Unmatched junction bases numbered 5, after V lost 5 bases and J lost 12 bases. The CDR3 loop is CASSGDRGLGQFF. In nucleotides, the CDR3 is TGTGCCAGCAGCGGGGACAGGGGGCTAGGGCAGTTCTTC.

The chain recombines TRBV14 with TRBJ2-1, with D possibly matching TRBD2 (5 bases). This CDR3 comprises 12 residues. Germline V CDR1 and CDR2: SGHDN, FVKESK. V dropped 5 bases and J dropped 6 bases, with 8 bases sitting between them. The CDR3 DNA follows: TGTGCCAGCAGCTATGGAGGCAATGAGCAGTTCTTC. It specifies CASSYGGNEQFF.

J is TRBJ2-7 and V is TRBV20-1, with D possibly being TRBD2 (5 bases). CDR3 length equals 13 residues. The V gene's germline CDR1 is DFQATT and CDR2 SNEGSKA (reference sequence). Trimming cost V 3 bases and J 6 bases, with 15 bases left between them. CDR3 sequence: CSASPGVLSEQYF. The DNA for the CDR3 is TGCAGTGCTAGTCCCGGGGTACTCAGCGAGCAGTACTTC.

The V call is TRBV28, the J call TRBJ1-1; D unclear. Germline assignment: CDR1 MDHEN and CDR2 SYDVKM. V was trimmed by 8 bases and J by 10 bases, leaving 14 bases between them. This CDR3 region has 11 residues. For the CDR3, the DNA is TGTGCCAGCGGTTCCCTTGCAGTAGCTTTCTTT. Its protein product is CASGSLAVAFF.

The chain uses TRBV5-1 and TRBJ1-2, with TRBD1 identical over 12 bases. The CDR3 is 16 amino acids. V shed 7 bases, J shed 4 bases, and the junction held 11 bases outside the gene matches. Germline loops: CDR1 SGHRS, CDR2 YFSETQ. CDR3 loop: CASGTGGAGWGYGYTF. The DNA of the CDR3 is TGCGCCAGCGGGACAGGGGGCGCCGGATGGGGCTATGGCTACACCTTC.

J is TRBJ2-1 and V is TRBV9, with D hard to call. The CDR3 runs 16 residues. CDR1 and CDR2 from the germline V gene are SGDLS and YYNGEE. Trimming removed 0 bases from V and 0 bases from J, with 10 bases in between. CDR3 in DNA: TGTGCCAGCAGCGTAGAGTTAGAAAGCTCCTACAATGAGCAGTTCTTC. This codes for CASSVELESSYNEQFF. Complete variable domain (other parts from reference TRBV9 and TRBJ2-1): DSGVTQTPKHLITATGQRVTLRCSPRSGDLSVYWYQQSLDQGLQFLIQYYNGEERAKGNILERFSAQQFPDLHSELNLSSLELGDSALYFCASSVELESSYNEQFFGPGTRLTVL.

The chain employs TRBV7-2 and TRBJ1-6; TRBD1 is a possible D gene (6 bases). CDR3 length: 16 amino acids. From germline, CDR1 is SGHTA and CDR2 FQGNSA. Trimming stripped 2 bases from V and 5 bases from J, with 13 bases between. The CDR3 reads CASSLHRVINNSPLHF. CDR3 DNA sequence: TGTGCCAGCAGCTTACACAGGGTCATCAATAATTCACCCCTCCACTTT.

The V and J genes are TRBV2 and TRBJ1-2; no reliable D call. The CDR3 has 16 amino acids. The V and J ends lost 0 bases and 1 base respectively, with 12 bases between them. CDR1 and CDR2 (germline): SNHLY, FYNNEI. CDR3: CASSEARPDLNYGYTF. The CDR3 DNA is TGTGCCAGCAGTGAAGCGAGGCCAGACCTTAACTATGGCTACACCTTC.

V and J are TRBV6-4 and TRBJ1-5; 10 positions agree with TRBD1. The CDR3 is 15 residues long. The ends lost 4 bases at V and 5 bases at J; junction bases unmatched: 5. Germline V gives CDR1 MRHNA, CDR2 SNTAGT. The CDR3 DNA is TGTGCCAGCAGTGTGACAGGGGGCATGGATCAGCCCCAGCATTTT. It yields the protein CASSVTGGMDQPQHF.

This chain links TRBV3-1 (or the pseudogene TRBV3-2) with TRBJ1-1; D is unclear. The V and J ends lost 1 base and 7 bases respectively, with 10 bases between them. The CDR3 has 13 amino acids. Germline V gene lookup returns CDR1 LGHDT and CDR2 YNNKEL (reference sequence). The chain's CDR3 is CASSQGLGGEAFF. Written as DNA, the CDR3 is TGTGCCAGCAGCCAAGGGCTCGGAGGTGAAGCTTTCTTT.

This chain links TRBV5-1 with TRBJ2-1; 14 positions match TRBD2. Per germline, CDR1 SGHRS and CDR2 YFSETQ. Trimming cost V 4 bases and J 8 bases; bases outside gene matches: 11. The CDR3 spans 17 residues. The CDR3 DNA sequence: TGCGCCAGCAGCCACGGACTAGCGGGAGGTCCGGGTTATGAGCAGTTCTTC. The encoded protein is CASSHGLAGGPGYEQFF.

The V and J genes are TRBV14 and TRBJ1-6; 7 positions agree with TRBD1. After removal of 1 base from V and 10 bases from J, the junction contained 7 bases not matched to a gene. CDR1 is SGHDN, CDR2 FVKESK, per germline. The CDR3 is 15 residues long. This chain's CDR3 is CASSQVTGEGSPLHF. CDR3 sequence (DNA): TGTGCCAGCAGCCAAGTTACAGGGGAAGGGTCACCCCTCCACTTT.

The chain recombines TRBV7-9 with TRBJ1-4; D remains ambiguous. CDR1 and CDR2 (germline): SEHNR, FQNEAQ (reference sequence). The V gene lost 1 base and the J gene lost 8 bases, with 11 bases spanning the gap. This CDR3 has 14 residues. CDR3 sequence (DNA): TGTGCCAGCAGCTTAGACGGGGTTGAGGAAAAACTGTTTTTT. This encodes CASSLDGVEEKLFF.

The chain employs TRBV6-5 and TRBJ1-5, with D possibly TRBD1 on 5 matching bases. The CDR3 totals 12 residues. The V gene's germline CDR1 is MNHEY and CDR2 SVGAGI. The V end lost 1 base, the J end lost 9 bases, and 7 bases lay between the germline ends. The DNA of the CDR3 is TGTGCCAGCAGTTACTGGGGGGGGCCCCAGCATTTT. This translates into CASSYWGGPQHF.

V gene TRBV15 combines with J gene TRBJ2-2; weak D call: TRBD1 (5 bases). The CDR3 runs to 20 residues. V lost 0 bases and J 5 bases, leaving 25 bases between the germline ends. Germline values: CDR1 LNHNV, CDR2 YYDKDF (reference sequence). This chain's CDR3 is CATSRELGPSRGGRTGELFF. The CDR3 region has the DNA TGTGCCACCAGCAGAGAATTAGGACCCAGTAGGGGCGGTCGAACCGGGGAGCTGTTTTTT.

This sequence joins TRBV7-2 and TRBJ2-1, with 7 positions matching TRBD1. V shed 5 bases and J 6 bases; nucleotides not matched to a gene: 7. The CDR3 runs 14 residues. CDR1 is SGHTA and CDR2 is FQGNSA in the germline V gene. The CDR3 sequence: CASSPGQFFNEQFF. Here the CDR3 DNA reads TGTGCCAGCAGCCCGGGACAGTTCTTCAATGAGCAGTTCTTC.

The chain carries TRBV2 and TRBJ2-7, with no clear D. The CDR3 covers 13 residues. V was clipped by 2 bases and J by 9 bases, with 14 bases between them. CDR1 and CDR2 from the germline V gene are SNHLY and FYNNEI. Here the CDR3 reads CASSETGVRGQYF. The CDR3 DNA is TGTGCCAGCAGTGAAACCGGAGTTCGCGGGCAGTACTTC.

This CDR3 reads CASAPAGSPSYEQYF. CDR3 coding DNA: TGTGCCAGTGCTCCGGCCGGGTCCCCATCCTACGAGCAGTACTTC. The chain employs TRBV7-9 and TRBJ2-7; D gene ambiguous. CDR3 length: 15 residues. The V gene's germline CDR1 is SEHNR and CDR2 FQNEAQ (reference sequence). Trimming pared 9 bases from V and 1 base from J, leaving 19 bases between.

The gene calls are TRBV7-2 and TRBJ2-7; D not resolved. V gave up 4 bases and J gave up 1 base, with 14 bases separating them. Germline loops: CDR1 SGHTA, CDR2 FQGNSA. There are 15 residues in the CDR3. DNA for the CDR3: TGTGCCAGCAGCTCAGAGGTAGCCCCGTCCTACGAGCAGTACTTC. Translated, it gives CASSSEVAPSYEQYF.

The rearrangement uses TRBV11-2 and TRBJ1-6, with 7 bases identical to TRBD1. From germline, CDR1 is SGHAT and CDR2 FQNNGV. V dropped 7 bases and J dropped 4; count of bases not matched to a gene: 4. This CDR3 is 14 amino acids long. The CDR3 DNA sequence: TGTGCCAGCACCTACAGGGGATATAATTCACCCCTCCACTTT. Residues: CASTYRGYNSPLHF.

The chain links TRBV4-3 to TRBJ1-1; 7 nucleotides line up with TRBD1. V lost 3 bases, J lost 8 bases, and 3 bases stayed unmatched. The CDR3 runs 12 residues. Germline CDR1 reads LGHNA; CDR2 reads YSLEER. The CDR3 is CASSQTGLEAFF. The DNA of the CDR3 is TGCGCCAGCAGCCAGACAGGGTTAGAAGCTTTCTTT.